These 11 T cell receptor beta chains were all obtained from the same sample, sequenced in a study of Graves' ophthalmopathy and Graves' hyperthyroidism. Using RNA transcripts, the TCR beta CDR3 regions were amplified. HTBI-primed first-round RT-PCR preceded second-round multiplex PCR. TCRdb ran MiXCR on the multiplex PCR reads and lists one entry per CDR3 protein. The sample carries about 640,000 distinct CDR3 sequences, over 40% recorded once. The specimen sequenced was peripheral blood. Receptors originate from an adult man with Graves' ophthalmopathy.

At least ten counts were recorded for this clonotype. The chain couples TRBV10-3 to TRBJ2-7, with 7 bases that match TRBD1. Germline CDR1 ENHRY, CDR2 SYGVKD. The CDR3 extends over 13 amino acids. The junction had 7 bases not matched to a gene; V was cut back by 6 bases and J by 5 bases. The CDR3 spells CAISRDSNHEQYF. The DNA of the CDR3 is TGTGCCATCAGCCGGGACAGCAACCACGAGCAGTACTTC.

Details on this clonotype: Relative to the germline gene, one junction end is altered; a read error may explain this. The rearrangement links TRBV4-2 to TRBJ2-2; 9 bases line up with TRBD1. The CDR3 spans 14 residues. Germline V gene data show CDR1 as LGHNA and CDR2 as YNFKEQ. In DNA, the CDR3 is TGTGCCAGCACCGGACAGGGGAGCACCGGGGGGCTGTTTTTT. It encodes CASTGQGSTGGLFF.

The chain carries TRBV10-3 and TRBJ1-2, with D tentatively TRBD1 (6 bases). This CDR3 has 10 amino acids. The germline V gene has CDR1 ENHRY and CDR2 SYGVKD. V lost 6 bases to trimming and J lost 8 bases, with 7 bases between them. Written as DNA, the CDR3 is TGTGCCATCAGAGACAGGGGCTACACCTTC. Protein: CAIRDRGYTF.

This clonotype was seen a handful of times. This sequence joins TRBV6-2 or TRBV6-3 and TRBJ1-5; D is perhaps TRBD1 (5 bases). V dropped 2 bases and J dropped 5 bases, with 7 bases sitting between them. The CDR3 runs to 13 residues. CDR1 MNHEY and CDR2 SVGEGT come from the germline V gene. The chain's CDR3 is CASSYMGDQPQHF. The DNA of the CDR3 is TGTGCCAGCAGTTACATGGGGGATCAGCCCCAGCATTTT.

This clonotype showed up many times. The gene calls are TRBV29-1 and TRBJ2-7; D is possibly TRBD1 or TRBD2 (5 bases each). V was cut by 7 bases and J by 6 bases, with 19 bases left in between. This CDR3 is built from 13 residues. Germline values: CDR1 SQVTM, CDR2 ANQGSEA. CDR3 loop: CSAMALEGREQYF. CDR3 nucleotide sequence: TGCAGCGCGATGGCCCTAGAGGGGCGCGAGCAGTACTTC.

In this sample, this clonotype turned up many times. The chain carries TRBV15 and TRBJ1-4; no clear D. The CDR3 consists of 15 residues. Germline CDR1 is LNHNV and CDR2 is YYDKDF (reference sequence). The germline V and J ends were trimmed by 1 base and 4 bases, with 10 bases remaining between them. Written as DNA, the CDR3 is TGTGCCACCAGCAGAGGACCGGAGAATAATGAAAAACTGTTTTTT. Residues: CATSRGPENNEKLFF.

This clonotype was recorded at least ten times. J is TRBJ1-6 and V is TRBV7-3; D is unresolved. This CDR3 region has 15 residues. CDR1 SGHTA and CDR2 FQGTGA come from the germline V gene. V dropped 6 bases and J dropped 4 bases, with 13 bases sitting between them. Here the CDR3 reads CASSSYASYNSPLHF. In DNA form, the CDR3 reads TGTGCCAGCAGTTCATACGCATCTTATAATTCACCCCTCCACTTT.

In this sample, this clonotype turned up a few times. The gene calls are TRBV4-1 and TRBJ1-3, with D maybe TRBD1 (6 bases). This CDR3 has 15 residues. The germline V and J ends were trimmed by 5 bases and 1 base, with 12 bases remaining between them. Per the germline V gene, CDR1 is MGHRA and CDR2 is YSYEKL. In nucleotides, the CDR3 is TGCGCCAGCAGCACGTCAGGGGCGTCTGGAAACACCATATATTTT. Translating it yields CASSTSGASGNTIYF.

The V and J genes are TRBV29-1 and TRBJ1-2; a possible D gene is TRBD1 (5 bases). CDR3 length: 10 residues. The germline V gene has CDR1 SQVTM and CDR2 ANQGSEA. V gave up 1 base and J gave up 14 bases, with 11 bases separating them. CDR3 sequence reads: CSVEGGRATF. The DNA for the CDR3 is TGCAGCGTTGAAGGAGGCAGGGCTACCTTC.

This clonotype came up a few times. The chain recombines TRBV5-4 with TRBJ2-6, with D possibly being TRBD1 (5 bases). Trimming took off 0 bases at V and 1 base at J, with 11 bases between the two ends. Germline CDR1 and CDR2: SGHNT and YYREEE (reference sequence). The CDR3 loop spans 17 amino acids. The CDR3: CASSLDPTGSGANVLTF. In nucleotides, the CDR3 is TGTGCCAGCAGCTTGGACCCCACAGGTTCTGGGGCCAACGTCCTGACTTTC. Variable domain in full (rest from reference TRBV5-4 and TRBJ2-6): ETGVTQSPTHLIKTRGQQVTLRCSSQSGHNTVSWYQQALGQGPQFIFQYYREEENGRGNFPPRFSGLQFPNYSSELNVNALELDDSALYLCASSLDPTGSGANVLTFGAGSRLTVL.

This chain links TRBV15 with TRBJ1-4, with 7 bases identical to TRBD1. Germline CDR1 and CDR2: LNHNV and YYDKDF (reference sequence). The V gene end was trimmed by 2 bases and the J gene end by 16 bases; junction bases not matched to a gene: 7. The CDR3 extends over 12 amino acids. The CDR3 reads CATSRQTGQKFF. As DNA, the CDR3 is TGTGCCACCAGCAGACAGACAGGGCAAAAGTTTTTT.